The 27 T cell receptor beta chains in this list originate from one sample, sequenced in a study of beta chain features in type 1 diabetes. Whole-study results and caveats: Shortening that was moderate but significant affected the TCRB CDR3s of Type 1 diabetes patients in all four CD4+ subsets.

The antigens for these receptors are not known. TCRB transcripts that were expressed got sequenced, as all of the isolated RNA had been reverse transcribed. TCRdb's table, derived via immunoSEQ multiplex PCR, lists solely in-frame clones and lacks some. In the table there are 600,000 to 700,000 clones, around 15% of which are singletons. Sequenced: naive CD4+ T cells from blood. These receptors were taken from a man aged 18 to 30 with type 1 diabetes.

The gene calls are TRBV5-1 and TRBJ2-3; TRBD2 is a possible D gene (5 bases). The CDR3 extends over 16 amino acids. In germline, CDR1 is SGHRS, CDR2 YFSETQ. Trimming removed 0 bases at V and 2 bases at J, with 13 bases between. The CDR3 reads CASSLGTWEPTDTQYF. DNA of the CDR3: TGCGCCAGCAGCTTGGGAACCTGGGAGCCCACAGATACGCAGTATTTT.

This clone was observed a handful of times. The J gene is TRBJ2-2, the V gene TRBV29-1; D is undetermined. CDR1 is SQVTM, CDR2 ANQGSEA, per germline. This CDR3 has 15 residues. Trimming removed 4 bases at V and 2 bases at J, with 14 bases between. CDR3 in amino acids: CSVVRSPLNTGELFF. The CDR3 DNA is TGCAGCGTTGTGAGGTCTCCCCTTAACACCGGGGAGCTGTTTTTT.

Only a few counts were recorded for this clone. The V gene is TRBV5-8, the J gene TRBJ2-5; 7 bases map to TRBD1. V lost 3 bases to trimming and J lost 2 bases; unmatched junction nucleotides: 7. Germline assignment: CDR1 SGHTS and CDR2 YDEGEE. The CDR3 runs to 15 residues. CDR3 sequence: CASSSRQGIQETQYF. The CDR3 DNA follows: TGTGCCAGCAGCTCACGACAGGGAATTCAAGAGACCCAGTACTTC.

V gene TRBV15 combines with J gene TRBJ2-7; D could derive from TRBD1 or TRBD2 (5 bases each). Per the germline V gene, CDR1 is LNHNV and CDR2 is YYDKDF (reference sequence). Trimming left V 4 bases short and J 3 bases short, with 13 bases between. This CDR3 spans 14 amino acids. The CDR3 protein is CATSKGRDDYEQYF. The DNA for the CDR3 is TGTGCCACCAGCAAGGGACGGGATGACTACGAGCAGTACTTC.

This clone was picked up a small number of times. This chain links TRBV10-2 with TRBJ1-5; perhaps TRBD1 as D (5 bases). Germline V CDR1 and CDR2: WSHSY, SAAADI. Trimming shortened V by 3 bases and J by 5 bases, and 14 bases separated the two germline ends. This CDR3 contains 15 residues. The CDR3, as DNA: TGCGCCAGCAGTGACCCGGCGGGGGAGCATCAGCCCCAGCATTTT. Protein product: CASSDPAGEHQPQHF.

This clone occurred a few times. This chain connects TRBV7-2 to TRBJ1-6; D is uncertain. The V gene's germline CDR1 is SGHTA and CDR2 FQGNSA. The CDR3 is made up of 12 amino acids. V gave up 3 bases and J gave up 8 bases, with 5 bases separating them. The CDR3 DNA sequence: TGTGCCAGCAGCTTGATCTATTCACCCCTCCACTTT. Its protein is CASSLIYSPLHF.

This clone was detected a few times. J is TRBJ2-5 and V is TRBV20-1; D is undetermined. Trimming shortened V by 4 bases and J by 4 bases, and 7 bases separated the two germline ends. The CDR3 consists of 11 residues. CDR1 and CDR2 from the germline V gene are DFQATT and SNEGSKA (reference sequence). CDR3 residues: CSANWGETQYF. CDR3 in DNA: TGCAGTGCTAATTGGGGAGAGACCCAGTACTTC.

This sequence joins TRBV23-1 and TRBJ1-1; no reliable D call. TRBV23-1 is identified as an open reading frame with a role that is uncertain. Deletions cut 3 bases from V and 2 bases from J, with 25 bases between. This CDR3 region has 19 residues. The CDR3 reads CASSHPSRPTNTLNTEAFF. CDR3 nucleotide sequence: TGCGCCAGCAGTCATCCGTCCCGGCCCACTAATACCCTTAACACTGAAGCTTTCTTT.

Only a few counts were recorded for this clone. The V and J genes are TRBV10-2 and TRBJ2-5; possibly TRBD1 or TRBD2 for D (5 bases each). Germline V gene sequence: CDR1 WSHSY, CDR2 SAAADI. CDR3 length: 12 residues. V lost 6 bases to trimming and J lost 4 bases, with 9 bases between them. The DNA for the CDR3 is TGCGCCAGCAGGACCGGGGCAGAGACCCAGTACTTC. This encodes CASRTGAETQYF.

This chain links TRBV6-5 with TRBJ2-3; no clear D. V shed 5 bases and J shed 6 bases, with 9 bases lying between them. There are 12 residues in the CDR3. Germline CDR1 and CDR2: MNHEY and SVGAGI. The CDR3, as DNA: TGTGCCAGCAGTGAATTACTGGATACGCAGTATTTT. Translating it yields CASSELLDTQYF.

This clone was observed a handful of times. This rearrangement joins TRBV5-1 to TRBJ1-1; a weak D match, TRBD1 (5 bases). The CDR3 length is 15 residues. Looked up from germline, CDR1 is SGHRS and CDR2 is YFSETQ. V lost 4 bases to trimming and J lost 5 bases, with 18 bases between them. The CDR3 region is CASSPGDPTWTEAFF. The CDR3, as DNA: TGCGCCAGCAGCCCGGGGGACCCTACCTGGACTGAAGCTTTCTTT. Full variable domain (missing parts from reference TRBV5-1 and TRBJ1-1): KAGVTQTPRYLIKTRGQQVTLSCSPISGHRSVSWYQQTPGQGLQFLFEYFSETQRNKGNFPGRFSGRQFSNSRSEMNVSTLELGDSALYLCASSPGDPTWTEAFFGQGTRLTVV.

The chain uses TRBV16 and TRBJ1-4; maybe TRBD1 (5 bases). Germline V gene lookup returns CDR1 KGHSY and CDR2 FQNENV. Trimming removed 3 bases at V and 8 bases at J, with 19 bases between. The CDR3 is 16 residues long. The CDR3: CASSQDGWQGSEKLFF. DNA of the CDR3: TGTGCCAGCAGCCAGGACGGTTGGCAGGGATCCGAAAAACTGTTTTTT.

This clone was observed a few times. This chain links TRBV7-9 with TRBJ1-2, with 7 bases aligning to TRBD1. The CDR3 contains 13 residues. Losses at the gene ends were 3 bases for V and 8 bases for J; bases not matched to a gene: 6. Germline CDR1 and CDR2: SEHNR and FQNEAQ (reference sequence). CDR3 DNA: TGTGCCAGCAGCTTTGTAGGGGGCCGAGGCTACACCTTC. It yields the protein CASSFVGGRGYTF.

This chain joins TRBV4-1 and TRBJ2-5, with D perhaps assigned TRBD1 or TRBD2 (6 bases each). Deletions cut 2 bases from V and 9 bases from J, with 22 bases between. Germline loops: CDR1 MGHRA, CDR2 YSYEKL. This CDR3 has 16 residues. The CDR3 is CASSQTSGANGEAQYF. In DNA, the CDR3 is TGCGCCAGCAGCCAAACCTCGGGGGCGAACGGGGAGGCCCAGTACTTC.

The rearrangement uses TRBV19 and TRBJ2-4; maybe TRBD1 (6 bases). V lost 3 bases and J 0 bases, leaving 9 bases between the germline ends. The CDR3 runs 15 residues. Germline lookup yields CDR1 LNHDA and CDR2 SQIVND (reference sequence). For the CDR3, the DNA is TGTGCCAGTAGTATCTACAGGGTAGCCAAAAACATTCAGTACTTC. It specifies CASSIYRVAKNIQYF.

The rearrangement joins TRBV11-2 to TRBJ2-1, with 10 bases aligning to TRBD2. The CDR3 is made up of 16 amino acids. Per the germline V gene, CDR1 is SGHAT and CDR2 is FQNNGV. J was trimmed by 4 bases and V by 0 bases; bases with no gene match: 3. The CDR3 spells CASSLELAGGYNEQFF. The CDR3 bases are TGTGCCAGCAGCTTAGAATTAGCGGGGGGTTACAATGAGCAGTTCTTC.

V usage is TRBV28 and J usage is TRBJ2-7; a weak D match, TRBD1 (5 bases). This CDR3 spans 14 amino acids. Trimming shortened V by 2 bases and J by 0 bases, and 8 bases separated the two germline ends. Germline V gene data show CDR1 as MDHEN and CDR2 as SYDVKM. CDR3 DNA: TGTGCCAGCAGTTTAACAGGCAACTCCTACGAGCAGTACTTC. This translates into CASSLTGNSYEQYF.

Only a few counts were recorded for this clone. The gene calls are TRBV4-1 and TRBJ1-1; D uncertain. The CDR3 loop spans 13 amino acids. Germline CDR1 MGHRA, CDR2 YSYEKL. Trimming took off 4 bases at V and 0 bases at J, with 6 bases between the two ends. The CDR3 sequence is CASSLRVNTEAFF. CDR3 DNA: TGCGCCAGCAGCCTGAGGGTGAACACTGAAGCTTTCTTT.

The chain employs TRBV5-4 and TRBJ2-3, with a possible D match to TRBD2 (6 bases). The CDR3 runs 16 residues. Germline loops: CDR1 SGHNT, CDR2 YYREEE (reference sequence). V dropped 4 bases and J dropped 2 bases, with 17 bases sitting between them. This chain's CDR3 is CASSRNPGLTTDTQYF. In DNA form, the CDR3 reads TGTGCCAGCAGCCGAAACCCGGGACTTACCACAGATACGCAGTATTTT.

The chain employs TRBV19 and TRBJ2-5; either TRBD1 or TRBD2 may supply D (6 bases each). CDR1 is LNHDA, CDR2 SQIVND, per germline (reference sequence). CDR3 length: 17 residues. With 5 bases removed from V and 4 bases from J, the gap between germline ends came to 23 bases. The CDR3, as DNA: TGTGCCAGTAGTGACCCCGGGGGCCTGGCAGGGAGAGAGACCCAGTACTTC. Translation: CASSDPGGLAGRETQYF.

This clone was seen more than once but under ten times. The gene calls are TRBV7-8 and TRBJ2-3; D not resolved. The CDR3 is 12 residues long. Germline values: CDR1 SGHVS, CDR2 FQNEAQ. V dropped 5 bases and J dropped 2 bases, with 5 bases sitting between them. The CDR3, as DNA: TGTGCCAGCAGCACATACACAGATACGCAGTATTTT. This sequence encodes CASSTYTDTQYF.

The chain has TRBV4-1 and TRBJ2-5; D gene uncertain. The CDR3 consists of 13 residues. V dropped 1 base and J dropped 5 bases, with 8 bases sitting between them. The germline gives CDR1 MGHRA, CDR2 YSYEKL. The CDR3 nucleotides read TGCGCCAGCAGCCAAGTAATAGGGGAGACCCAGTACTTC. Translating gives CASSQVIGETQYF.

This clone was counted only a few times. V and J are TRBV5-1 and TRBJ2-6; 7 nucleotides match TRBD1. With V trimmed by 1 base and J by 0 bases, 4 bases remained unmatched. Germline lookup yields CDR1 SGHRS and CDR2 YFSETQ. The CDR3 has 17 amino acids. The DNA of the CDR3 is TGCGCCAGCAGCTTGAGGGACAGAGTCTCTGGGGCCAACGTCCTGACTTTC. Translated, it gives CASSLRDRVSGANVLTF.

In this sample, this clone turned up a few times. This rearrangement joins TRBV30 to TRBJ2-7; 8 bases agree with TRBD1. The CDR3 is made up of 12 amino acids. V gave up 2 bases and J gave up 5 bases; unmatched junction bases: 2. Looked up from germline, CDR1 is GTSNPN and CDR2 is SVGIG (reference sequence). The CDR3 nucleotides read TGTGCCTGGAGTAGACAGGGGAACGAGCAGTACTTC. It codes for CAWSRQGNEQYF.

The chain has TRBV10-3 and TRBJ2-7, with 7 bases that match TRBD1. The CDR3 covers 14 residues. CDR1 is ENHRY and CDR2 is SYGVKD in the germline V gene. Germline trimming cut 6 bases from V and 4 bases from J; bases unmatched to any gene: 9. CDR3 loop: CAISPPGQNYEQYF. The CDR3 coding sequence is TGTGCCATCAGCCCTCCGGGACAGAATTACGAGCAGTACTTC.

This clone was seen a few times. V gene TRBV30 combines with J gene TRBJ1-2, with 8 nucleotides matching TRBD1. The CDR3 extends over 13 amino acids. Germline loops: CDR1 GTSNPN, CDR2 SVGIG (reference sequence). Trimming removed 1 base from V and 5 bases from J; junction bases left unmatched: 3. The chain's CDR3 is CAWSGTGSYGYTF. CDR3 DNA sequence: TGTGCCTGGAGTGGGACAGGGTCTTATGGCTACACCTTC.

V usage is TRBV6-5 and J usage is TRBJ2-7, with D unclear. The CDR3 is made up of 14 amino acids. Deletions cut 7 bases from V and 4 bases from J, with 17 bases between. Germline loops: CDR1 MNHEY, CDR2 SVGAGI. Here the CDR3 DNA reads TGTGCCAGCACCCAGAGAGGATTGGGTTACGAGCAGTACTTC. Translated, it gives CASTQRGLGYEQYF.